At least ten counts were recorded for the clone carrying this T cell receptor (beta chain). Antigen unknown. These data belong to a study of T cells in Graves' hyperthyroidism and ophthalmopathy. About the research overall: Peripheral blood was taken when the disease was first diagnosed, before any treatment began. Whole-study results and caveats: Most thyroid-expanded clonotypes above 0.001 were also found in blood.

The source material, RNA transcripts, was used to amplify TCR beta CDR3 regions. First-round RT-PCR targeting the TCR CDR3 was performed with the HTBI primer set. From the multiplex PCR reads, TCRdb called clonotypes with MiXCR, one entry per CDR3 protein. Of under 400,000 distinct CDR3 sequences in the sample, approximately 13% were seen once. From roughly 9.2 ml of fresh peripheral blood, PBMCs were isolated. The CDR3 sequence is 19 residues long. Germline V CDR1 and CDR2: SGHNT, YYREEE (reference sequence). V gave up 3 bases and J gave up 0 bases; unmatched junction bases: 12. J is TRBJ2-1 and V is TRBV5-4, with TRBD2 identical over 10 bases. The origin of this receptor is a woman aged 60-70 years with Graves' hyperthyroidism. Sequenced material: blood. The CDR3 nucleotides read TGTGCCAGCAGCTCCCTGCCCCGACTAGCGGGTTACTCCTACAATGAGCAGTTCTTC. Amino acid sequence: CASSSLPRLAGYSYNEQFF.